These 19 T cell receptor beta chains share one sample of origin, sequenced in a study of T cells in Graves' hyperthyroidism and ophthalmopathy. RNA transcripts yielded amplified TCR beta CDR3 regions. With the HTBI primer set, the TCR CDR3 went through a first round of RT-PCR. Each CDR3 protein gets one entry after TCRdb re-called the multiplex PCR reads with MiXCR. The sample records hundreds of thousands of distinct CDR3 sequences, approximately 15% being singletons. Sequencing was performed on blood. The receptor source for this set is a woman in her late teens or twenties with Graves' hyperthyroidism that later progressed to Graves' ophthalmopathy.

The CDR3 loop is CASSQDLPSPQHF. Written as DNA, the CDR3 is TGCGCCAGCAGCCAAGATCTTCCATCGCCCCAGCATTTT. This chain links TRBV4-1 with TRBJ1-5, with D uncertain. V lost 0 bases, J lost 9 bases, and 9 bases lay in between. Germline assignment: CDR1 MGHRA and CDR2 YSYEKL. The length of the CDR3 is 13 residues.

This clonotype was counted many times. The chain couples TRBV12-3 or TRBV12-4 to TRBJ2-2, with TRBD1 matching 8 bases. The CDR3 is made up of 15 amino acids. Unmatched junction bases numbered 9, after V lost 3 bases and J lost 9 bases. CDR3: CASSFGQGAIRELFF. DNA for the CDR3: TGTGCCAGCAGTTTCGGTCAGGGGGCTATACGGGAGCTGTTTTTT.

There are a few counts of this clonotype. The J gene is TRBJ1-5, the V gene TRBV7-9; 10 bases align to TRBD1. The CDR3 has 15 amino acids. The germline V gene has CDR1 SEHNR and CDR2 FQNEAQ (reference sequence). V lost 5 bases, J lost 6 bases, and 7 bases stayed unmatched. This chain's CDR3 is CASSPGTGEGQPQHF. Written as DNA, the CDR3 is TGTGCCAGCAGCCCCGGGACAGGGGAGGGTCAGCCCCAGCATTTT.

This clonotype showed up many times. The V call is TRBV19, the J call TRBJ1-1; TRBD1 agrees at 9 bases. From germline, CDR1 is LNHDA and CDR2 SQIVND (reference sequence). The trim removed 5 bases at V and 6 bases at J, leaving 10 bases unmatched. This CDR3 is 15 amino acids long. CDR3 in DNA: TGTGCCAGTAGTGCGGCACAGGGGGCGAGGGCTGAAGCTTTCTTT. It codes for CASSAAQGARAEAFF.

This chain links TRBV9 with TRBJ1-3; D possibly corresponds to TRBD1 (5 bases). Looked up from germline, CDR1 is SGDLS and CDR2 is YYNGEE. CDR3 length equals 14 residues. Trimming cost V 4 bases and J 5 bases, with 13 bases left between them. In DNA form, the CDR3 reads TGTGCCAGCAGCATCTCCCCGGACAGAAACACCATATATTTT. It encodes CASSISPDRNTIYF.

This clonotype was seen a handful of times. V gene TRBV3-2 combines with J gene TRBJ2-2; the D segment call TRBD2 is taken from the table without a DNA check. TRBV3-2 is a known pseudogene. The length of the CDR3 is 16 residues. This CDR3 is CASSLKEGLPRGELFF. The CDR3 region has the DNA TGTGCCAGCAGCCTCAAGGAGGGACTACCTCGCGGGGAGCTGTTTTTT.

This clonotype showed up just a few times. V gene TRBV3-1 combines with J gene TRBJ2-7; 7 nucleotides agree with TRBD1. The J segment lost 1 base and the V segment lost 0 bases, leaving 6 bases of the junction unmatched. The CDR3 has 16 amino acids. CDR1 and CDR2 (germline): LGHDT, YNNKEL (reference sequence). The CDR3: CASSQEGGRFSYEQYF. CDR3 coding DNA: TGTGCCAGCAGCCAAGAAGGGGGCCGTTTTTCCTACGAGCAGTACTTC.

This chain joins TRBV5-4 and TRBJ2-7; D ambiguous. Trimming cost V 0 bases and J 2 bases, with 6 bases left between them. Germline-derived CDR1 and CDR2 are SGHNT and YYREEE (reference sequence). This CDR3 contains 13 residues. For the CDR3, the DNA is TGTGCCAGCAGCTTGGCACGGACCTACGAGCAGTACTTC. Its translation: CASSLARTYEQYF.

This clonotype has more than one count but fewer than ten. The genes are TRBV20-1 and TRBJ2-7, with 10 bases fitting TRBD1. This CDR3 is built from 15 residues. Germline V gene sequence: CDR1 DFQATT, CDR2 SNEGSKA (reference sequence). With 7 bases clipped from V and 4 bases from J, the junction kept 13 bases outside the gene matches. In DNA form, the CDR3 reads TGCAGTGTCACCCGACCGGGACAGGGGACGTACGAGCAGTACTTC. Translation gives CSVTRPGQGTYEQYF.

Ten or more counts support this clonotype. The gene calls are TRBV10-3 and TRBJ2-7; perhaps TRBD2 as D (6 bases). The germline V gene has CDR1 ENHRY and CDR2 SYGVKD. The length of the CDR3 is 15 residues. V lost 3 bases and J lost 2, with 14 bases in between. The CDR3 region is CAISDRGKAPYEQYF. The DNA for the CDR3 is TGTGCCATCAGTGATCGGGGGAAAGCCCCCTACGAGCAGTACTTC.

This clonotype showed up just a few times. The chain employs TRBV7-9 and TRBJ2-1, with TRBD2 matching 7 bases. J lost 2 bases, V lost 2 bases, and 3 bases had no gene match. The CDR3 has 15 amino acids. CDR1 and CDR2 (germline): SEHNR, FQNEAQ (reference sequence). As DNA, the CDR3 is TGTGCCAGCAGCTTAAGCGGGACTCCCTACAATGAGCAGTTCTTC. This translates into CASSLSGTPYNEQFF.

The V gene is TRBV7-2, the J gene TRBJ2-1; D possibly corresponds to TRBD1 (7 bases). Germline V gene data show CDR1 as SGHTA and CDR2 as FQGNSA. Trimming stripped 5 bases from V and 4 bases from J, with 30 bases between. The CDR3 consists of 20 residues. In DNA, the CDR3 is TGTGCCAGCAGCCTAATGCTCGGGGGACAGATCCCGAGGGATTACAATGAGCAGTTCTTC. Translated, it gives CASSLMLGGQIPRDYNEQFF. Looking up the rest from reference TRBV7-2 and TRBJ2-1 gives the full variable domain: GAGVSQSPSNKVTEKGKDVELRCDPISGHTALYWYRQSLGQGLEFLIYFQGNSAPDKSGLPSDRFSAERTGGSVSTLTIQRTQQEDSAVYLCASSLMLGGQIPRDYNEQFFGPGTRLTVL.

This clonotype was recorded many times. The V and J genes are TRBV5-1 and TRBJ2-1; TRBD2 aligns across 11 bases. The V gene end was trimmed by 4 bases and the J gene end by 6 bases; junction bases not matched to a gene: 9. The CDR3 contains 16 residues. Germline V lookup: CDR1 SGHRS, CDR2 YFSETQ. The chain's CDR3 is CASSIQLAGAINEQFF. In DNA, the CDR3 is TGCGCCAGCAGCATCCAACTAGCGGGAGCGATCAATGAGCAGTTCTTC.

The chain employs TRBV20-1 and TRBJ1-5, with TRBD1 matching 7 bases. The CDR3 spans 15 residues. With V trimmed by 4 bases and J by 1 base, 7 bases remained unmatched. Germline V gene lookup returns CDR1 DFQATT and CDR2 SNEGSKA (reference sequence). CDR3 sequence: CSAKGTVASNQPQHF. In DNA, the CDR3 is TGCAGTGCTAAAGGGACAGTCGCCAGCAATCAGCCCCAGCATTTT.

This clonotype has a handful of counts. The chain links TRBV5-1 to TRBJ1-2; D remains ambiguous. CDR3 size: 14 residues. The germline CDR1 and CDR2 sequences are SGHRS and YFSETQ. Trimming took 0 bases from V and 6 from J, leaving 12 bases between them. This chain's CDR3 is CASSLAESGNGYTF. In nucleotides, the CDR3 is TGCGCCAGCAGCTTGGCCGAATCGGGGAATGGCTACACCTTC.

This clonotype has at least ten counts. The chain employs TRBV9 and TRBJ1-6; 7 bases match TRBD1. CDR3 length: 15 amino acids. Germline V gene data show CDR1 as SGDLS and CDR2 as YYNGEE. V shed 3 bases and J 9 bases; nucleotides not matched to a gene: 9. The CDR3 coding sequence is TGTGCCAGCAGCGCCTTCCAGGGGGACGGTTCACCCCTCCACTTT. It is translated as CASSAFQGDGSPLHF.

The genes are TRBV7-2 and TRBJ1-4; unclear D gene. V was clipped by 5 bases and J by 5 bases, with 15 bases between them. The CDR3 has 15 amino acids. From germline, CDR1 is SGHTA and CDR2 FQGNSA. This CDR3 reads CASSPRAVPNEKLFF. Here the CDR3 DNA reads TGTGCCAGCAGCCCCCGGGCAGTTCCCAATGAAAAACTGTTTTTT.

The chain has TRBV29-1 and TRBJ1-2, with 7 bases lining up with TRBD1. From germline, CDR1 is SQVTM and CDR2 ANQGSEA. CDR3 length: 16 residues. With 6 bases clipped from V and 1 base from J, the junction kept 14 bases outside the gene matches. CDR3 DNA: TGCAGCGTCGACAGGGCGCACGGAATACTTAACTATGGCTACACCTTC. It yields the protein CSVDRAHGILNYGYTF.

This clonotype was found many times. The chain has TRBV15 and TRBJ1-5; possible D gene TRBD1, 6 bases. The CDR3 totals 15 residues. CDR1 LNHNV and CDR2 YYDKDF come from the germline V gene (reference sequence). Trimming left V 5 bases short and J 2 bases short, with 13 bases between. CDR3 DNA sequence: TGTGCCACCAGCCGAACAGGGCGGGGCAATCAGCCCCAGCATTTT. Its protein product is CATSRTGRGNQPQHF.